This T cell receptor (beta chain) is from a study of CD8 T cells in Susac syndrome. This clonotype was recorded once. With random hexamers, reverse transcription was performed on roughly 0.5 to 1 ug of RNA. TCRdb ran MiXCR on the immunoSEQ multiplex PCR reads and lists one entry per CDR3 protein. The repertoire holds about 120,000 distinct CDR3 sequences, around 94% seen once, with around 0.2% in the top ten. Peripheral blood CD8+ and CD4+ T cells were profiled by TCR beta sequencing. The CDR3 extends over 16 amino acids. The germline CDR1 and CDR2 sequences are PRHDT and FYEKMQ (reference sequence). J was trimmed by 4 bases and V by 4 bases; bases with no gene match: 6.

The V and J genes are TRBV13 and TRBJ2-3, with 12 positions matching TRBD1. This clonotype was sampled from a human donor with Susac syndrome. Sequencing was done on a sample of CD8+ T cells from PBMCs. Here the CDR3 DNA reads TGTGCCAGCAGCTCCTGGGACAGGGGGCTGGCAGATACGCAGTATTTT. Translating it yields CASSSWDRGLADTQYF.